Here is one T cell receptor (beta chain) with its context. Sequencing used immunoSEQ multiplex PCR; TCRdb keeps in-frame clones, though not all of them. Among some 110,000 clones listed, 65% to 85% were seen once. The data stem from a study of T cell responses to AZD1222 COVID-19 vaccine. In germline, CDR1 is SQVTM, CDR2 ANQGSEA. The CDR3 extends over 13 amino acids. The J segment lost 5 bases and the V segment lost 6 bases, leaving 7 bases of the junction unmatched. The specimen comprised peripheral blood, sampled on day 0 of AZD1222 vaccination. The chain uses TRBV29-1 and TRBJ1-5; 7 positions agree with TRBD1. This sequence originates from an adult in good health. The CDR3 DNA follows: TGCAGCGTGGCTACAGGGGAGTATCAGCCCCAGCATTTT. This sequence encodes CSVATGEYQPQHF. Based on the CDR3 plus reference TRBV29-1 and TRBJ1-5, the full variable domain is SAVISQKPSRDICQRGTSLTIQCQVDSQVTMMFWYRQQPGQSLTLIATANQGSEATYESGFVIDKFPISRPNLTFSTLTVSNMSPEDSSIYLCSVATGEYQPQHFGDGTRLSIL.